This T cell receptor (beta chain) was sequenced during a study of T cells in Graves' hyperthyroidism and ophthalmopathy. RNA transcripts were the template for amplifying TCR beta CDR3 regions. During a first-round RT-PCR of the TCR CDR3, the HTBI primer set was used. TCRdb used MiXCR to reprocess the multiplex PCR reads, holding one entry per CDR3 protein. The sample has about 740,000 distinct CDR3 sequences, 11% to 15% seen once. Germline CDR1 reads MNHNS; CDR2 reads SASEGT. V shed 7 bases and J shed 0 bases, with 14 bases lying between them. This CDR3 spans 15 amino acids. This clonotype was seen at least ten times.

The receptor's source is a woman aged 18-35 years with Graves' hyperthyroidism. Sequences were obtained from blood. This chain uses TRBV6-1 with TRBJ2-3; D is ambiguous. The CDR3 is CASTKSATSTDTQYF. DNA of the CDR3: TGTGCCAGCACTAAGAGCGCGACTAGCACAGATACGCAGTATTTT.